This TCR beta chain stems from a study of regulatory T cells in long-lasting Graves disease. The study's findings and limits: Newly diagnosed Graves' patients had higher TCR diversity than persistent ones.

A remark on this clonotype: What it binds is unknown.

CDR3 length: 15 residues. V shed 4 bases, J shed 4 bases, and the junction held 7 bases outside the gene matches. Germline V gives CDR1 ENHRY, CDR2 SYGVKD. Arm-PCR with iRepertoire HTBI primers amplified the CDR3 regions for these TCR beta libraries. TCRdb independently ran MiXCR on the multiplex PCR reads; one entry per CDR3 protein. The sample records hundreds of thousands of distinct CDR3 sequences, 20% to 25% being singletons. As for time point: persistent/refractory GD, antithyroid drugs over 5 years with positive TRAb. Researchers made the TCR library from RNA that was extracted from PBMCs. V is TRBV10-3 and J is TRBJ1-1; 9 bases map to TRBD1. The clonotype was recovered from a female donor with Graves disease. Sequences were derived from peripheral blood mononuclear cells (PBMCs), sampled when the disease was refractory, from a patient treated with antithyroid drugs. CDR3 residues: CAISAGQGVGTEAFF. The CDR3 DNA reads as TGTGCCATCAGTGCGGGACAGGGAGTGGGCACTGAAGCTTTCTTT.